The 29 T cell receptor beta chains listed next were all sequenced from one sample in a study of T cells in localized non-small cell lung cancer. Libraries were prepared by immunoSEQ multiplex PCR; TCRdb keeps only in-frame clonotypes and omits some of them. The sample yields 90,000 or so clones, about nine tenths seen once. The sample was peripheral blood, taken before any cancer treatment. Receptor source: a man between 40 and 75 years old with stage I squamous cell lung carcinoma.

The J gene is TRBJ1-1, the V gene TRBV9; TRBD1 matches 7 bases. The V segment lost 4 bases and the J segment 4 bases; nucleotides outside the gene matches: 7. This CDR3 region has 14 residues. The germline V gene encodes CDR1 SGDLS and CDR2 YYNGEE. CDR3 DNA: TGTGCCAGCAGCCCTAACAGGGGAGGCACTGAAGCTTTCTTT. It translates to CASSPNRGGTEAFF.

This sequence joins TRBV6-1 and TRBJ2-3; D unclear. The CDR3 is made up of 13 amino acids. V shed 7 bases and J shed 4 bases, with 12 bases lying between them. In germline, CDR1 is MNHNS, CDR2 SASEGT. CDR3 DNA sequence: TGTGCCAGCACCTCCCCCTTGGCAGATACGCAGTATTTT. This translates into CASTSPLADTQYF.

The V gene is TRBV5-1, the J gene TRBJ2-2, with D unclear. Germline CDR1 and CDR2: SGHRS and YFSETQ. The CDR3 consists of 14 residues. Trimming stripped 0 bases from V and 4 bases from J, with 7 bases between. The CDR3 protein is CASSLEHVTGELFF. In DNA form, the CDR3 reads TGCGCCAGCAGCTTGGAACACGTCACCGGGGAGCTGTTTTTT.

Only a few counts were recorded for this clone. Here the CDR3 reads CASSQGADLGRDTQYF. The CDR3 DNA is TGCGCCAGCAGCCAAGGGGCGGACTTAGGAAGAGATACGCAGTATTTT. This rearrangement joins TRBV4-1 to TRBJ2-3; perhaps TRBD2 as D (5 bases). Germline CDR1 and CDR2: MGHRA and YSYEKL. This CDR3 has 16 residues. Trimming cost V 1 base and J 5 bases, with 16 bases left between them.

The rearrangement joins TRBV6-5 to TRBJ1-5; possibly TRBD1 for D (5 bases). V lost 2 bases to trimming and J lost 2 bases, with 13 bases between them. The CDR3 has 16 amino acids. Germline V lookup: CDR1 MNHEY, CDR2 SVGAGI. As DNA, the CDR3 is TGTGCCAGCAGTTACCGAGAGCCCAGGGGCAATCAGCCCCAGCATTTT. This gives the protein CASSYREPRGNQPQHF.

This clone was counted only a few times. This chain connects TRBV30 to TRBJ1-1; TRBD1 matches at 7 bases. Germline CDR1 reads GTSNPN; CDR2 reads SVGIG (reference sequence). CDR3 length: 14 residues. The junction had 9 bases not matched to a gene; V was cut back by 5 bases and J by 3 bases. The CDR3 spells CAWETGRGYTEAFF. The CDR3 DNA is TGTGCCTGGGAGACAGGGAGGGGCTACACTGAAGCTTTCTTT. The full variable domain, in which reference TRBV30 and TRBJ1-1 provide the parts outside the CDR3, is SQTIHQWPATLVQPVGSPLSLECTVEGTSNPNLYWYRQAAGRGLQLLFYSVGIGQISSEVPQNLSASRPQDRQFILSSKKLLLSDSGFYLCAWETGRGYTEAFFGQGTRLTVV.

This chain uses TRBV19 with TRBJ1-1; a possible D gene is TRBD1 (6 bases). Germline CDR1 reads LNHDA; CDR2 reads SQIVND (reference sequence). Trimming shortened V by 6 bases and J by 0 bases, and 11 bases separated the two germline ends. There are 14 residues in the CDR3. The CDR3 DNA sequence: TGTGCCAGTAGCCGACAGGCCGTGAACACTGAAGCTTTCTTT. Translation: CASSRQAVNTEAFF.

This rearrangement joins TRBV7-2 to TRBJ1-3, with no clear D. Germline V gene sequence: CDR1 SGHTA, CDR2 FQGNSA. There are 15 residues in the CDR3. Trimming took 4 bases from V and 2 from J, leaving 12 bases between them. The DNA for the CDR3 is TGTGCCAGCAGCTCTCAGACTGTAGCTGGAAACACCATATATTTT. Its translation: CASSSQTVAGNTIYF.

The V gene is TRBV6-1, the J gene TRBJ1-5; TRBD1 agrees at 9 bases. V shed 10 bases and J 2 bases; nucleotides not matched to a gene: 6. CDR1 is MNHNS, CDR2 SASEGT, per germline. This CDR3 region has 14 residues. The CDR3 is CATDTGGRNQPQHF. DNA for the CDR3: TGTGCCACCGACACAGGGGGCCGCAATCAGCCCCAGCATTTT.

The rearrangement uses TRBV18 and TRBJ1-2, with a tentative D call TRBD1 (5 bases). CDR3 length: 15 amino acids. Germline V gene sequence: CDR1 KGHSH, CDR2 LQKENI. With 2 bases removed from V and 4 bases from J, the gap between germline ends came to 14 bases. CDR3 bases: TGTGCCAGCTCACCATCTTCAGGGAAGGGCTATGGCTACACCTTC. Translation: CASSPSSGKGYGYTF.

This sequence joins TRBV6-6 and TRBJ2-5, with 8 bases matching TRBD1. The CDR3 is made up of 14 amino acids. J was trimmed by 4 bases and V by 2 bases; bases with no gene match: 3. In germline, CDR1 is MNHNY, CDR2 SVGAGI (reference sequence). The CDR3 loop is CASSYPGQGETQYF. CDR3 nucleotide sequence: TGTGCCAGCAGTTACCCTGGACAGGGAGAGACCCAGTACTTC.

This clone was seen just once. V and J are TRBV5-4 and TRBJ1-6; no definite D call. Germline V lookup: CDR1 SGHNT, CDR2 YYREEE (reference sequence). Trimming removed 6 bases at V and 2 bases at J, with 3 bases between. This CDR3 spans 12 amino acids. For the CDR3, the DNA is TGTGCCAGCAAGACCTATAATTCACCCCTCCACTTT. It specifies CASKTYNSPLHF.

This rearrangement joins TRBV19 to TRBJ1-5; 7 positions agree with TRBD1. This CDR3 comprises 16 residues. V was pared by 5 bases and J by 1 base, with 8 bases of the junction left unmatched. Germline V lookup: CDR1 LNHDA, CDR2 SQIVND (reference sequence). Here the CDR3 DNA reads TGTGCCAGTAGTCCCCGACAGGGATTGAGCAATCAGCCCCAGCATTTT. As protein: CASSPRQGLSNQPQHF.

The chain combines TRBV7-9 with TRBJ1-3, with unresolved D. CDR1 is SEHNR and CDR2 is FQNEAQ in the germline V gene (reference sequence). Trimming pared 5 bases from V and 3 bases from J, leaving 17 bases between. CDR3 length: 16 residues. CDR3 nucleotide sequence: TGTGCCAGCAGCGGCACAAGCGGACGAGGTGGAAACACCATATATTTT. Protein sequence: CASSGTSGRGGNTIYF.

This clone was counted once. This sequence joins TRBV30 and TRBJ2-2; tentative D call: TRBD2 (6 bases). The V end was cut by 0 bases, the J end by 5 bases, with 7 bases between. Germline-derived CDR1 and CDR2 are GTSNPN and SVGIG (reference sequence). This CDR3 has 13 residues. In nucleotides, the CDR3 is TGTGCCTGGAGTGTACGGGGGACCGGGGAGCTGTTTTTT. Protein product: CAWSVRGTGELFF.

V and J are TRBV7-9 and TRBJ2-3, with 11 bases identical to TRBD2. Looked up from germline, CDR1 is SEHNR and CDR2 is FQNEAQ (reference sequence). After removal of 5 bases from V and 4 bases from J, the junction contained 8 bases not matched to a gene. The CDR3 contains 16 residues. CDR3: CASSLSSGGFSDTQYF. CDR3 DNA: TGTGCCAGCAGCCTCTCTAGCGGGGGGTTCTCAGATACGCAGTATTTT.

This CDR3 is CASSLRQGLDYGYTF. The CDR3, as DNA: TGTGCCAGCAGTCTCAGACAGGGCCTGGACTATGGCTACACCTTC. This chain links TRBV14 with TRBJ1-2, with TRBD1 matching over 7 bases. J gave up 3 bases and V 6 bases, and 10 bases lay outside the gene matches. The CDR3 is 15 amino acids. CDR1 SGHDN and CDR2 FVKESK come from the germline V gene.

This chain connects TRBV29-1 to TRBJ1-5, with 9 nucleotides matching TRBD1. The CDR3 consists of 15 residues. Trimming removed 5 bases from V and 1 base from J; junction bases left unmatched: 6. Germline values: CDR1 SQVTM, CDR2 ANQGSEA. CDR3 loop: CSVSTGTGSNQPQHF. Written as DNA, the CDR3 is TGCAGCGTTAGTACCGGGACAGGGAGCAATCAGCCCCAGCATTTT.

The sample holds a few counts of this clone. This chain joins TRBV9 and TRBJ1-3; the D gene is possibly TRBD1 (6 bases). This CDR3 spans 16 amino acids. Germline values: CDR1 SGDLS, CDR2 YYNGEE. The germline V and J ends were trimmed by 7 bases and 0 bases, with 17 bases remaining between them. The chain's CDR3 is CASGGQTLPSGNTIYF. As DNA, the CDR3 is TGTGCCAGCGGCGGACAGACTCTTCCCTCTGGAAACACCATATATTTT.

The chain carries TRBV6-1 and TRBJ1-4; 9 bases match TRBD1. From germline, CDR1 is MNHNS and CDR2 SASEGT. This CDR3 is 13 amino acids long. V lost 7 bases to trimming and J lost 7 bases; unmatched junction nucleotides: 4. This CDR3 is CASTTGGGEKLFF. The CDR3 DNA sequence: TGTGCCAGCACAACAGGGGGCGGTGAAAAACTGTTTTTT.

The rearrangement links TRBV7-2 to TRBJ1-5; D is possibly TRBD1 (6 bases). CDR1 is SGHTA and CDR2 is FQGNSA in the germline V gene. The ends were cut back, 5 bases at V and 6 bases at J, with 20 bases in the middle. The CDR3 spans 16 residues. The CDR3 DNA reads as TGTGCCAGCAGCAGCCGGACAGCAGGAACGGGTCAGCCCCAGCATTTT. It yields the protein CASSSRTAGTGQPQHF. The whole variable domain, filled in from reference TRBV7-2 and TRBJ1-5, reads GAGVSQSPSNKVTEKGKDVELRCDPISGHTALYWYRQSLGQGLEFLIYFQGNSAPDKSGLPSDRFSAERTGGSVSTLTIQRTQQEDSAVYLCASSSRTAGTGQPQHFGDGTRLSIL.

This rearrangement joins TRBV4-3 to TRBJ2-2; 7 nucleotides agree with TRBD2. Germline values: CDR1 LGHNA, CDR2 YSLEER. Trimming took 0 bases from V and 3 from J; bases not matched to a gene: 4. There are 16 residues in the CDR3. CDR3 region: CASSQEGGLYTGELFF. CDR3 nucleotide sequence: TGCGCCAGCAGCCAAGAGGGAGGGTTGTACACCGGGGAGCTGTTTTTT.

The rearrangement links TRBV5-1 to TRBJ1-1; D ambiguous. The V end was cut by 1 base, the J end by 1 base, with 8 bases between. Germline V CDR1 and CDR2: SGHRS, YFSETQ. The CDR3 covers 14 residues. The CDR3 coding sequence is TGCGCCAGCAGCTTGAAGGCAGCGAACACTGAAGCTTTCTTT. Residues: CASSLKAANTEAFF. Full variable domain (missing parts from reference TRBV5-1 and TRBJ1-1): KAGVTQTPRYLIKTRGQQVTLSCSPISGHRSVSWYQQTPGQGLQFLFEYFSETQRNKGNFPGRFSGRQFSNSRSEMNVSTLELGDSALYLCASSLKAANTEAFFGQGTRLTVV.

This clone was recorded only once. The rearrangement links TRBV7-9 to TRBJ2-2; D is possibly TRBD1 or TRBD2 (5 bases each). The length of the CDR3 is 15 residues. The germline gives CDR1 SEHNR, CDR2 FQNEAQ (reference sequence). V was trimmed by 3 bases and J by 5 bases, leaving 13 bases between them. For the CDR3, the DNA is TGTGCCAGCAGCTTCACAGGCCGAGGGACCGGGGAGCTGTTTTTT. It is translated as CASSFTGRGTGELFF.

The rearrangement links TRBV27 to TRBJ1-1, with TRBD1 matching over 8 bases. Germline trimming cut 6 bases from V and 3 bases from J; bases unmatched to any gene: 12. The CDR3 totals 16 residues. Germline values: CDR1 MNHEY, CDR2 SMNVEV (reference sequence). In DNA form, the CDR3 reads TGTGCCAGCAGGCCCAGGGGGCGTCAAGGGGACACTGAAGCTTTCTTT. Translation gives CASRPRGRQGDTEAFF.

The chain is built from TRBV11-1 and TRBJ2-7, with no clear D. The ends were cut back, 6 bases at V and 3 bases at J, with 24 bases in the middle. This CDR3 has 17 amino acids. CDR1 SGHAT and CDR2 FQDESV come from the germline V gene (reference sequence). CDR3 DNA: TGTGCCAGCAGTCCTTACAGCCTCCTGGCCCCTTTCTACGAGCAGTACTTC. Protein: CASSPYSLLAPFYEQYF.

This clone was counted once. The rearrangement uses TRBV12-5 and TRBJ1-5; no clear D. This CDR3 region has 13 residues. Trimming left V 1 base short and J 1 base short, with 2 bases between. Germline-derived CDR1 and CDR2 are LGHNT and FRNRAP. The DNA of the CDR3 is TGTGCTAGTGGTTTGGAAAGCAATCAGCCCCAGCATTTT. This translates into CASGLESNQPQHF. Full variable domain (outside the CDR3, taken from reference TRBV12-5 and TRBJ1-5): DARVTQTPRHKVTEMGQEVTMRCQPILGHNTVFWYRQTMMQGLELLAYFRNRAPLDDSGMPKDRFSAEMPDATLATLKIQPSEPRDSAVYFCASGLESNQPQHFGDGTRLSIL.

The rearrangement links TRBV2 to TRBJ1-5; no clear D. This CDR3 contains 13 residues. Between the trimmed V and J ends, which lost 2 bases and 0 bases, there was a span of 2 bases. Germline-derived CDR1 and CDR2 are SNHLY and FYNNEI. The CDR3 sequence is CASSEHSNQPQHF. Written as DNA, the CDR3 is TGTGCCAGCAGTGAACATAGCAATCAGCCCCAGCATTTT.

The chain employs TRBV27 and TRBJ1-5; no clear D gene. This CDR3 is 15 amino acids long. V lost 2 bases and J lost 0, with 8 bases in between. Germline CDR1 reads MNHEY; CDR2 reads SMNVEV (reference sequence). CDR3 in amino acids: CASSLTGNSNQPQHF. As DNA, the CDR3 is TGTGCCAGCAGTTTAACTGGGAATAGCAATCAGCCCCAGCATTTT.